This TCR beta chain appears in the sequencing data of a study of T cells in localized non-small cell lung cancer. V gave up 3 bases and J gave up 0 bases, with 11 bases separating them. CDR1 is GTSNPN, CDR2 SVGIG, per germline (reference sequence). The CDR3 spans 14 residues. Whole-study results and caveats: Heterogeneity stays possible, as sequencing covered only one tumor region.

Method: immunoSEQ multiplex PCR; TCRdb's copy keeps in-frame clones and lacks some. This sample has roughly 40,000 clones, with 81% found just once. The sample holds a few counts of this clone. Its antigen remains unidentified. Sequencing was performed on peripheral blood mononuclear cells, taken before any cancer treatment. This clonotype originated in a male donor at least 60 years old with stage II lung adenocarcinoma. The V and J genes are TRBV30 and TRBJ1-1; D gene ambiguous. CDR3 DNA sequence: TGTGCCTGGAGACGGCCCGGTATGAACACTGAAGCTTTCTTT. Its translation is CAWRRPGMNTEAFF.